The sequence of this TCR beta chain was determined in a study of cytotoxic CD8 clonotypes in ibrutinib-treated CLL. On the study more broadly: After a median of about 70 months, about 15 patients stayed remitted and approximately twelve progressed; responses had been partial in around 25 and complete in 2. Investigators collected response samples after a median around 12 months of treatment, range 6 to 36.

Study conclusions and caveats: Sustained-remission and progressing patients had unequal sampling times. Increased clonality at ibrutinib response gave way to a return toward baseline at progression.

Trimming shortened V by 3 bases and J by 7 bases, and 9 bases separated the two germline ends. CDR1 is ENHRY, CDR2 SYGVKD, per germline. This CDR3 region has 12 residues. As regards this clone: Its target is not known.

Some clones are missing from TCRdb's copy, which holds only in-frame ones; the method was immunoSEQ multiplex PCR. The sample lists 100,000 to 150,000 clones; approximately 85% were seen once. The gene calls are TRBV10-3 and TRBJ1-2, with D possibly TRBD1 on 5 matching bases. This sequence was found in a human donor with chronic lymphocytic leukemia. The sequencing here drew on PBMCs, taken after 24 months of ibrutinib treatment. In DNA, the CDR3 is TGTGCCATCAGTGACGGGGGTCGTGGCTACACCTTC. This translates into CAISDGGRGYTF.